This T cell receptor beta chain emerged from a study of Graves' ophthalmopathy and Graves' hyperthyroidism. Study results and limitations: A model of 13 signatures distinguished ophthalmopathy from stable hyperthyroidism at approximately 88% sensitivity and roughly 81% specificity. Detected in blood as well were most expanded thyroid clonotypes with frequency above 0.001.

Aged 18 to 65, the patients with hyperthyroidism had under 2 months' duration and were newly diagnosed. Orbital computed tomography, together with clinical symptoms, serum thyroxine, TRAb and thyroid ultrasound, was used for diagnosis. This clonotype was observed many times. Its antigen is not known. V dropped 7 bases and J dropped 1 base, with 10 bases sitting between them. The CDR3 has 13 amino acids. Germline CDR1 reads MNHEY; CDR2 reads SVGEGT. The authors amplified TCR beta CDR3 regions from RNA transcripts. The workflow started with a first-round RT-PCR run with HTBI primers and then moved on to a second-round multiplex PCR. TCRdb fed the multiplex PCR reads into MiXCR, producing one record per CDR3 protein. Here the sample spans about 620,000 distinct CDR3 sequences, 20% to 25% being singletons.

This sequence originates from a woman under 30 with stable Graves' hyperthyroidism. Some clones in this sample may be carry-over from other donors' samples. The material sequenced was peripheral blood. The genes are TRBV6-2 or TRBV6-3 and TRBJ1-1; D unresolved. CDR3 in amino acids: CASIKRGNTEAFF. The CDR3 DNA sequence: TGTGCCAGCATTAAAAGAGGGAACACTGAAGCTTTCTTT.